The 2 T cell receptor beta chains listed next were all sequenced from one sample in a study of radiotherapy plus CTLA-4 blockade in lung cancer. Here immunoSEQ multiplex PCR was the method, and the copy in TCRdb shows in-frame clones only, minus some. The table records more than 90,000 clones, about 91% of them present only once. The sample consisted of peripheral blood, taken from a patient treated with radiotherapy plus ipilimumab. These TCRs come from a human donor with non-small cell lung cancer that progressed on radiotherapy plus ipilimumab.

The chain uses TRBV27 and TRBJ2-1; TRBD2 might be the D (5 bases). Looked up from germline, CDR1 is MNHEY and CDR2 is SMNVEV (reference sequence). V was pared by 2 bases and J by 14 bases, with 25 bases between. The CDR3 is 16 amino acids. CDR3 sequence reads: CASSLDVGDSSVRKFF. The CDR3 nucleotides read TGTGCCAGCAGTTTAGATGTGGGAGATTCTTCGGTGAGGAAGTTCTTC.

The rearrangement joins TRBV5-4 to TRBJ1-6; 8 bases align to TRBD1. V was clipped by 2 bases and J by 9 bases; unmatched bases: 4. Germline V gene sequence: CDR1 SGHNT, CDR2 YYREEE (reference sequence). The CDR3 consists of 14 residues. This CDR3 reads CASSLGQGGSPLHF. The CDR3 DNA reads TGTGCCAGCAGCTTAGGACAGGGAGGTTCACCCCTCCACTTT.